This TCR beta chain came from a study of blood T cell repertoires in COVID-19. Measured with immunoSEQ multiplex PCR; TCRdb has only the in-frame clones, and not every one. This table has more than 300,000 clones, 86% appearing once. The recovered donors of Cohort 3 showed two negative PCRs, clearance, or symptom resolution. Source material: PBMCs or T cells enriched from blood (not recorded which). The source of this sequence is a man aged 30 to 45 who had recovered from COVID-19.

The CDR3 DNA sequence: TGTGCCAGCAGCCGCCAGCTAGCGGGGCAAGAGACCCAGTACTTC. This codes for CASSRQLAGQETQYF. The rearrangement joins TRBV11-3 to TRBJ2-5; 9 bases fit TRBD2. CDR3 length: 15 amino acids. Germline V gives CDR1 SGHNT, CDR2 YENEEA. V lost 5 bases, J lost 2 bases, and 6 bases stayed unmatched. Together with reference TRBV11-3 and TRBJ2-5, the CDR3 gives the full variable domain: EAGVVQSPRYKIIEKKQPVAFWCNPISGHNTLYWYLQNLGQGPELLIRYENEEAVDDSQLPKDRFSAERLKGVDSTLKIQPAELGDSAVYLCASSRQLAGQETQYFGPGTRLLVL.